This T cell receptor (beta chain) was identified in a study of blood T cell repertoires in COVID-19 (TCRdb year 2020). Background on the whole study: Samples covering the acute and convalescent phases of COVID-19 were provided by collaborators in the United States, Italy and Spain. The material from the prospective study consisted of cDNA or gDNA derived from T cells, B-cell-depleted T cells, or PBMCs. The sample metadata nearly always contained a de-identified subject ID, COVID-19 status, age in years and sex. Subjects who had been exposed to COVID-19, were actively infected with it, or had recovered from it provided the deeply sampled blood TCRbeta repertoires that made up the dataset. Where HLA class I and class II types were available, the types were taken from metadata supplied by the sample provider, not from assay-based typing. The samples were drawn from the first 160 participants of the ongoing ImmuneRACE study and from over a thousand subjects provided by 6 global collaborators. The repertoires were released in a freely available public database meant as a resource for research on the immune response to SARS-CoV-2. Study-wide findings and limitations: The amount of clinical and demographic metadata varied by source and participant and was provided uncurated.

Comments on this clone: Which antigen it targets is not known. The input lacks base qualities; no much larger clone sits a single base away.

The immunoSEQ Assay, a bias-controlled multiplex PCR, was used to amplify TCRbeta CDR3 regions from genomic DNA. The published analysis was carried out like this. Within the assay, amplification of reference gene primers was used to estimate how many nucleated cells each sample contained. To quantify the absolute abundance of each unique TCRbeta CDR3 rearrangement, sequence reads were collapsed and filtered. Productive Simpson clonality was computed per sample as the square root of Simpson's diversity index over productive rearrangements. As stored in TCRdb, this immuneACCESS dataset retains in-frame rearrangements with V and J assigned. A fraction of the clones does not appear; measured against another copy, unresolved V genes explain less than half of the discrepancy, and the remainder lacks a known reason. V and J calls and clone size are as listed in that table; D and trimming were resolved from the DNA. Here the sample has some 180,000 clones; 70% to 90% occur a single time. Roughly 2.5% of the sample is taken by the ten largest.

At one collaborating source in Seattle, patients were enrolled during active infection and were followed longitudinally through the course of disease. Whole blood was collected in K2EDTA tubes by collaborating institutions according to the institutions' own protocols. Collaborator samples were shipped for TCRbeta analysis as frozen whole blood, isolated PBMCs, or DNA extracted from either sample type. V has 6 bases trimmed and J has 9 bases trimmed; junction bases matching no gene number 5. Via the germline V gene (reference sequence), CDR1 is LNHDA and CDR2 SQIVND. Its CDR3 holds 15 amino acids, cysteine through phenylalanine. CDR3 DNA is the only sequence kept; it has 45 bases, read in frame from the first base.

The specimen sequenced was peripheral blood. The V gene is TRBV19 and the J gene is TRBJ2-1; 16 junctional bases match TRBD2. This TCR derives from a woman older than 75 with COVID-19, enrolled during active disease. For the CDR3, the sequence is CASRGLAGGRSEQFF. The DNA sequence follows: TGTGCCAGTAGGGGACTAGCGGGAGGGCGTTCTGAGCAGTTCTTC.